The clone carrying this T cell receptor (beta chain) occurred many times. From RNA transcripts, TCR beta CDR3 regions were amplified. Carried out on the TCR CDR3, a first-round RT-PCR used the HTBI primer set. TCRdb reanalysed the multiplex PCR reads using MiXCR and keeps one entry per CDR3 protein. Altogether some 380,000 distinct CDR3 sequences are present, about 13% being singletons, with the ten largest covering 20% to 25%. The study enrolled patients aged 18 to 65 with newly diagnosed hyperthyroidism of under 2 months' duration. V was trimmed by 2 bases and J by 5 bases, leaving 15 bases between them. This CDR3 comprises 15 residues. The data stem from a study of T cells in Graves' hyperthyroidism and ophthalmopathy.

The rearrangement links TRBV12-3 or TRBV12-4 to TRBJ1-2; D is unclear. The source is a man aged 25 to 45 with Graves' hyperthyroidism that later progressed to Graves' ophthalmopathy. What was sequenced was blood. The CDR3 loop reads CASSLTRGVGYGYTF. CDR3 DNA sequence: TGTGCCAGCAGTTTAACTCGGGGAGTTGGGTATGGCTACACCTTC.